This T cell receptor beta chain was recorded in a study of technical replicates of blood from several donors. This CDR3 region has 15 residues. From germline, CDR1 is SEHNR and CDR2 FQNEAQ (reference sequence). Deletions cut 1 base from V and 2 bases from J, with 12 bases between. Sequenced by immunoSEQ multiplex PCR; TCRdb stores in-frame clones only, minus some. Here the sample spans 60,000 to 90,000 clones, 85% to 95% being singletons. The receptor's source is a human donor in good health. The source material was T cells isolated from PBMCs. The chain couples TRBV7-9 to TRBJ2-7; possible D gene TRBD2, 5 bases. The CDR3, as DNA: TGTGCCAGCAGCTTAGAATCCCCCGGGACCTACGAGCAGTACTTC. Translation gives CASSLESPGTYEQYF.